A selection of T cell receptor beta chains follows, all from one sample in a study of cytomegalovirus exposure and HLA in healthy donors. Here immunoSEQ multiplex PCR was the method, and the copy in TCRdb shows in-frame clones only, minus some. The sample records around 130,000 clones, around three fifths being singletons. The sequenced sample consisted of PBMCs. The receptors derive from a woman aged 40 to 50 in good health and CMV-seropositive. CDR3s include the opening cysteine and the closing phenylalanine or tryptophan. D genes are given only for firm matches. For some rows the clone size is stated as once, few or many, or as a class when expanded; others skip it.

CDR3aa	len	v_gene	abundance	d_gene
CASLGGLKGPQHF	13	TRBV28	-	-
CASSLIDTSGGETQYF	16	TRBV5-4	-	TRBD2
CASSYRTGAVTDTQYF	16	TRBV5-1	-	TRBD1
CASGQASYEQYF	12	TRBV5-1	-	TRBD1
CASSNQFETQYF	12	TRBV19	-	-
CASTLDWASGDGYTF	15	TRBV6-5	-	-
CASSPTGSSGNTIYF	15	TRBV5-6	-	-
CAISSDAAGRYTF	13	TRBV10-3	-	-
CASSFEGQGRNEQFF	15	TRBV5-6	-	-
CASTPGQGASYEQYF	15	TRBV6-5	few	TRBD1
CASSLMGREGDTQYF	15	TRBV7-3	-	TRBD2
CASSSTRDTQYF	12	TRBV28	-	-
CASSLAGSVNQPQHF	15	TRBV5-8	-	-
CASSIGRENQPQHF	14	TRBV7-3	-	-
CASSQILQVLYF	12	TRBV14	few	-
CASSLSGRSTDTQYF	15	TRBV11-2	-	TRBD2
CASSGERRSYEQYF	14	TRBV6-1	-	-
CASSPGQLSEAFF	13	TRBV13	few	-
CASMTGDRSTDTQYF	15	TRBV18	-	TRBD1
CASSLLAGVISEQFF	15	TRBV28	-	TRBD2
CATKRESLTIYGYTF	15	TRBV6-6	few	-
CASTRDTLQEKLFF	14	TRBV6-1	once	-
CSAAARGGTFF	11	TRBV20-1	few	-
CASSLQDRVGQPQHF	15	TRBV7-2	-	TRBD1
CATSGQHAEKLFF	13	TRBV15	-	-
CASSLVVGADTEAFF	15	TRBV4-2	few	-
CASSPGGNAGNTIYF	15	TRBV28	-	-
CASSPRDRGLSNTEAFF	17	TRBV5-5	-	TRBD1
CASRQEGNTIYF	12	TRBV11-3	-	-
CASSEFETSGALSYNEQFF	19	TRBV6-1	-	TRBD2
CASSQGEGGELFF	13	TRBV7-3	-	TRBD2
CASSSQNRGRVNEQFF	16	TRBV28	-	TRBD1
CASSLNAGTRTQYF	14	TRBV7-8	-	-
CASSRTGGVAGVNTGELFF	19	TRBV6-4	-	TRBD1
CASSQGGGAGVYEQYF	16	TRBV7-2	-	TRBD2
CASSLALQETQYF	13	TRBV5-1	-	-
CASSATGNANTGELFF	16	TRBV28	once	-
CASDPGGGSSYEQYF	15	TRBV2	few	-
CASSYGLAETQYF	13	TRBV7-9	-	TRBD2
CASSSTGGLWEPQHF	15	TRBV7-9	-	TRBD1
CASSAGTGGLGNTIYF	16	TRBV9	-	TRBD1
CASRESSYNSPLHF	14	TRBV6-5	-	-
CASSPGTDPRETQYF	15	TRBV5-4	few	-
CASTRKREVNEQFF	14	TRBV10-2	-	TRBD2
CASSLLAGETYEQYF	15	TRBV5-1	few	TRBD2
CASSQTWTGGDTGELFF	17	TRBV4-2	few	TRBD1
CASSLPQGTGELFF	14	TRBV5-1	-	-
CSGNRGTEAFF	11	TRBV29-1	-	TRBD1
CASSPDLWETQYF	13	TRBV18	few	-
CASSSVGGASSYNEQFF	17	TRBV5-6	-	-
CASSQDLERTYEQYF	15	TRBV4-1	-	-
CASSDLTGTAYEQYF	15	TRBV6-1	-	TRBD1
CASSEIAGGHNEQFF	15	TRBV6-1	few	TRBD2
CASSLLGQGGRYEQYF	16	TRBV27	-	TRBD1
CASKEGNTEAFF	12	TRBV19	-	-